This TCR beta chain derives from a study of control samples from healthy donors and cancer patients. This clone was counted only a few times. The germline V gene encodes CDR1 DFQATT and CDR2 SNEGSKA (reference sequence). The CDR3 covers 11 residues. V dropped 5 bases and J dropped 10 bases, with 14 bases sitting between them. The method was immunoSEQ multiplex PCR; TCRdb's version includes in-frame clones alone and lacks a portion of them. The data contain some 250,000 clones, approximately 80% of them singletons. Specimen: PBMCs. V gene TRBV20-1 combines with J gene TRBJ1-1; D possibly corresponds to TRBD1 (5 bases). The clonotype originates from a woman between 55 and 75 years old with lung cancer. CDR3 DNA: TGCAGTGCTCCTTTAAGGGGTAGAGCTTTCTTT. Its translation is CSAPLRGRAFF.